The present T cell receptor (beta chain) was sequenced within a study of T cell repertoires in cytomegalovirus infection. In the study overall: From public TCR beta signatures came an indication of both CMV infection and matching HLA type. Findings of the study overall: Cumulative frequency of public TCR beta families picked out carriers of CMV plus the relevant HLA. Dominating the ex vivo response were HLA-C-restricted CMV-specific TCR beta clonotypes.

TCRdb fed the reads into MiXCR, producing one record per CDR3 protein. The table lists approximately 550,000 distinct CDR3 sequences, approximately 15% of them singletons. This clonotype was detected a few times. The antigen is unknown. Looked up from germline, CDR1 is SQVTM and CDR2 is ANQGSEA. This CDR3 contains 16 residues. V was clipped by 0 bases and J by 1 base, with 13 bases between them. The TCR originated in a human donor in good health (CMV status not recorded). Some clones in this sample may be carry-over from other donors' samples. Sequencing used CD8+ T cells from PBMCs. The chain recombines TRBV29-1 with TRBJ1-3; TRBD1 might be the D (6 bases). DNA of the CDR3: TGCAGCGTTGAAGATCGCATTGGACAGTCTGGAAACACCATATATTTT. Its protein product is CSVEDRIGQSGNTIYF.